A single sample is the source of the 21 T cell receptor beta chains below, sequenced in a study of cytomegalovirus exposure and HLA in healthy donors. The PCR employed 60 Vbeta primers together with 13 Jbeta primers. The repertoire was sequenced with immunoSEQ multiplex PCR; TCRdb's copy has only in-frame clones and lacks some. This sample's table reports about 72,000 clones. The sequencing sample was made of PBMCs. These receptors were obtained from a man aged 45 to 65 in good health and CMV-seropositive.

Regarding this clone: A read error may produce the germline difference seen at one junction end. The V and J genes are TRBV30 and TRBJ1-4; D gene unclear. Germline CDR1 and CDR2: GTSNPN and SVGIG (reference sequence). This CDR3 is built from 13 residues. The CDR3 here is CAWSVRRDEKVFF. Here the CDR3 DNA reads TGTGCCTGGAGTGTGCGGAGGGATGAAAAAGTGTTTTTT.

CDR3 nucleotides: TGCAGTGCTAGTTCGGAGCCTGAAGCTTTCTTT. It specifies CSASSEPEAFF. V gene TRBV20-1 combines with J gene TRBJ1-1; D gene ambiguous. The CDR3 has 11 amino acids. CDR1 is DFQATT, CDR2 SNEGSKA, per germline (reference sequence). The V end lost 3 bases, the J end lost 6 bases, and 8 bases lay between the germline ends.

J is TRBJ1-2 and V is TRBV29-1, with 7 bases fitting TRBD1. Unmatched junction bases numbered 17, after V lost 6 bases and J lost 7 bases. Germline-derived CDR1 and CDR2 are SQVTM and ANQGSEA. The CDR3 is made up of 15 amino acids. The CDR3 here is CSVDTSREGGAGYTF. The CDR3 bases are TGCAGCGTCGACACTTCCCGTGAAGGGGGCGCTGGCTACACCTTC.

The chain joins TRBV4-1 to TRBJ2-4; TRBD2 is a possible D gene (6 bases). CDR3 length: 13 amino acids. The V end was cut by 8 bases, the J end by 3 bases, with 11 bases between. Germline lookup yields CDR1 MGHRA and CDR2 YSYEKL. This chain's CDR3 is CASREGGKNIQYF. DNA of the CDR3: TGCGCCAGCCGCGAGGGAGGCAAAAACATTCAGTACTTC.

The chain joins TRBV9 to TRBJ1-5; no reliable D call. V lost 5 bases to trimming and J lost 5 bases, with 11 bases between them. CDR3 length equals 13 residues. The germline CDR1 and CDR2 sequences are SGDLS and YYNGEE. CDR3 residues: CASSRTGDQPQHF. DNA of the CDR3: TGTGCCAGCAGTCGGACGGGAGATCAGCCCCAGCATTTT.

The chain has TRBV5-1 and TRBJ2-3; 8 bases agree with TRBD1. The germline gives CDR1 SGHRS, CDR2 YFSETQ. The V segment lost 4 bases and the J segment 3 bases; nucleotides outside the gene matches: 4. This CDR3 region has 14 residues. CDR3 protein: CASSPDRGTDTQYF. CDR3 in DNA: TGCGCCAGCAGCCCTGACAGGGGAACAGATACGCAGTATTTT.

The rearrangement links TRBV28 to TRBJ2-5; a possible D gene is TRBD2 (5 bases). Trimming took 1 base from V and 1 from J, leaving 10 bases between them. The CDR3 loop spans 15 amino acids. The V gene's germline CDR1 is MDHEN and CDR2 SYDVKM. CDR3 residues: CASSLSASSQETQYF. In DNA form, the CDR3 reads TGTGCCAGCAGTTTATCGGCTAGCTCCCAAGAGACCCAGTACTTC.

This chain connects TRBV11-2 to TRBJ1-1; D not certain. Germline loops: CDR1 SGHAT, CDR2 FQNNGV. CDR3 length: 13 amino acids. V was shortened by 6 bases and J by 0 bases, with 8 bases between the two germline ends. The CDR3 nucleotides are TGTGCCAGCAGTGCTGCGCTGAACACTGAAGCTTTCTTT. Its protein product is CASSAALNTEAFF.

The chain employs TRBV2 and TRBJ2-7; TRBD1 matches at 8 bases. The CDR3 totals 14 residues. Trimming at V came to 6 bases and at J to 3 bases, leaving 7 bases not matched to a gene. CDR1 is SNHLY, CDR2 FYNNEI, per germline. CDR3 nucleotides: TGTGCCAGCAGAGCACAGGGGGGAGACTACGAGCAGTACTTC. As protein: CASRAQGGDYEQYF.

The chain has TRBV30 and TRBJ2-7; the match to TRBD2 covers 7 bases. The CDR3 spans 10 residues. Germline CDR1 is GTSNPN and CDR2 is SVGIG (reference sequence). The V and J ends lost 6 bases and 8 bases, in that order; junction bases with no gene match: 4. CDR3 sequence: CACRGVQQYF. CDR3 nucleotides: TGTGCCTGTCGGGGGGTACAGCAGTACTTC. The full variable domain, with the rest looked up from reference TRBV30 and TRBJ2-7, is SQTIHQWPATLVQPVGSPLSLECTVEGTSNPNLYWYRQAAGRGLQLLFYSVGIGQISSEVPQNLSASRPQDRQFILSSKKLLLSDSGFYLCACRGVQQYFGPGTRLTVT.

V usage is TRBV5-4 and J usage is TRBJ2-3; D call uncertain. The CDR3 loop spans 12 amino acids. The germline V gene has CDR1 SGHNT and CDR2 YYREEE (reference sequence). V was shortened by 4 bases and J by 3 bases, with 6 bases between the two germline ends. Written as DNA, the CDR3 is TGTGCCAGCAGCCTCTTAACAGATACGCAGTATTTT. Translated, it gives CASSLLTDTQYF. Full variable domain (missing parts from reference TRBV5-4 and TRBJ2-3): ETGVTQSPTHLIKTRGQQVTLRCSSQSGHNTVSWYQQALGQGPQFIFQYYREEENGRGNFPPRFSGLQFPNYSSELNVNALELDDSALYLCASSLLTDTQYFGPGTRLTVL.

The V and J genes are TRBV28 and TRBJ2-7; possible D gene TRBD1, 5 bases. V was cut by 4 bases and J by 4 bases, with 14 bases left in between. This CDR3 has 14 residues. Germline V gives CDR1 MDHEN, CDR2 SYDVKM. CDR3 protein: CASSYANYRYEQYF. The CDR3 DNA follows: TGTGCCAGCAGTTACGCAAATTACAGGTACGAGCAGTACTTC.

The genes are TRBV29-1 and TRBJ2-7; the match to TRBD2 covers 8 bases. V shed 1 base, J shed 6 bases, and the junction held 11 bases outside the gene matches. CDR1 is SQVTM and CDR2 is ANQGSEA in the germline V gene. The CDR3 is made up of 15 amino acids. The CDR3 bases are TGCAGCGTTGAAGGAGGGAGCGGGAGTTTCGGCGAGCAGTACTTC. It specifies CSVEGGSGSFGEQYF.

This rearrangement joins TRBV29-1 to TRBJ1-1, with a tentative D call TRBD1 (5 bases). This CDR3 region has 14 residues. CDR1 is SQVTM and CDR2 is ANQGSEA in the germline V gene. The V and J ends lost 6 bases and 0 bases respectively, with 14 bases between them. The chain's CDR3 is CSVAPGLLNTEAFF. In nucleotides, the CDR3 is TGCAGCGTAGCACCGGGACTGCTGAACACTGAAGCTTTCTTT.

The V call is TRBV6-6, the J call TRBJ2-3, with 8 bases that match TRBD1. In germline, CDR1 is MNHNY, CDR2 SVGAGI (reference sequence). CDR3 length: 13 amino acids. The ends lost 9 bases at V and 5 bases at J; junction bases unmatched: 7. CDR3 nucleotide sequence: TGTGCCAGTAGGACAGGGTGGCAAGATACGCAGTATTTT. This gives the protein CASRTGWQDTQYF.

J is TRBJ1-2 and V is TRBV5-4, with D perhaps TRBD1 (6 bases). This CDR3 is built from 11 residues. Germline CDR1 reads SGHNT; CDR2 reads YYREEE (reference sequence). Trimming stripped 3 bases from V and 7 bases from J, with 7 bases between. The CDR3 coding sequence is TGTGCCAGCAGCTCAGGGGTTGGCTACACCTTC. This sequence encodes CASSSGVGYTF.

The chain has TRBV5-1 and TRBJ1-4; no clear D. V was cut by 4 bases and J by 1 base, with 17 bases left in between. The germline CDR1 and CDR2 sequences are SGHRS and YFSETQ. CDR3 length equals 17 residues. CDR3 nucleotide sequence: TGCGCCAGCAGCCACGGGGAGGGATTGGGAACTAATGAAAAACTGTTTTTT. Amino acids: CASSHGEGLGTNEKLFF.

This chain links TRBV2 with TRBJ1-1, with D unresolved. The CDR3 is 12 amino acids. Trimming pared 9 bases from V and 5 bases from J, leaving 13 bases between. Germline V gene sequence: CDR1 SNHLY, CDR2 FYNNEI. The DNA for the CDR3 is TGTGCCAGTGAACCGGGGAGGACTGAAGCTTTCTTT. Protein sequence: CASEPGRTEAFF.

V is TRBV7-6 and J is TRBJ1-4; TRBD1 might be the D (6 bases). Germline CDR1 is SGHVS and CDR2 is FNYEAQ. V shed 4 bases and J shed 8 bases, with 17 bases lying between them. The CDR3 runs to 15 residues. The CDR3 DNA reads as TGTGCCAGCAGCTCCTCGACGGGGGGCGGGGAAAAACTGTTTTTT. Translation: CASSSSTGGGEKLFF. Using reference TRBV7-6 and TRBJ1-4 for the parts outside the CDR3, the full variable domain is GAGVSQSPRYKVTKRGQDVALRCDPISGHVSLYWYRQALGQGPEFLTYFNYEAQQDKSGLPNDRFSAERPEGSISTLTIQRTEQRDSAMYRCASSSSTGGGEKLFFGSGTQLSVL.

V usage is TRBV5-1 and J usage is TRBJ1-1, with unresolved D. CDR1 and CDR2 from the germline V gene are SGHRS and YFSETQ. V lost 4 bases, J lost 6 bases, and 13 bases lay in between. The CDR3 length is 13 residues. The CDR3: CASSVGSEAEAFF. The DNA of the CDR3 is TGCGCCAGCAGCGTCGGCTCTGAGGCTGAAGCTTTCTTT.

This chain connects TRBV7-2 to TRBJ2-5; a weak D match, TRBD2 (5 bases). The CDR3 totals 14 residues. Germline V gives CDR1 SGHTA, CDR2 FQGNSA. V was cut by 0 bases and J by 2 bases, with 7 bases left in between. The CDR3 loop is CASSLARGQETQYF. The DNA for the CDR3 is TGTGCCAGCAGCTTAGCTCGGGGACAAGAGACCCAGTACTTC.